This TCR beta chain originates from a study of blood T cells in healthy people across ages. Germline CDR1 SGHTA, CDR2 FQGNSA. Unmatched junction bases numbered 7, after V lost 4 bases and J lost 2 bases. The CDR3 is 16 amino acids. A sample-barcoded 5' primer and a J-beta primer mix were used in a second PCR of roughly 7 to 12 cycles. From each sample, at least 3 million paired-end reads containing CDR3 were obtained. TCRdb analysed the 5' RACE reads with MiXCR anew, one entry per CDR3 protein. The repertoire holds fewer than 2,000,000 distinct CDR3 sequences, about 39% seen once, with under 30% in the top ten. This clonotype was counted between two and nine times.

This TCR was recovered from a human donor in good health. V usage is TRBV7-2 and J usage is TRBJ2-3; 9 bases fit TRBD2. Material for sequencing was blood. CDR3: CASSWMSGGNTDTQYF. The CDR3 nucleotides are TGTGCCAGCAGCTGGATGAGCGGGGGGAACACAGATACGCAGTATTTT.